The present T cell receptor (beta chain) was sequenced within a study of CD8 T cells in Susac syndrome. A quantity of about 0.5 to 1 ug RNA underwent reverse transcription using random hexamers. Using its own MiXCR run on the immunoSEQ multiplex PCR reads, TCRdb lists one record per CDR3 protein. The sample has 150,000 to 200,000 distinct CDR3 sequences, 90% to 95% seen once. Germline V CDR1 and CDR2: DFQATT, SNEGSKA (reference sequence). This CDR3 has 17 amino acids. V shed 3 bases and J 0 bases; nucleotides not matched to a gene: 11. The chain uses TRBV20-1 and TRBJ1-5, with 7 bases identical to TRBD1. Sample: CD4+ T cells from PBMCs. This clonotype was sampled from a human donor with multiple sclerosis. CDR3 bases: TGCAGTGCTAGCAGTAGCAGGGGGAGTTATAGCAATCAGCCCCAGCATTTT. It yields the protein CSASSSRGSYSNQPQHF.